A selection of T cell receptor beta chains follows, all from one sample in a study of blood T cell repertoires in COVID-19. The repertoire was sequenced with immunoSEQ multiplex PCR; TCRdb's copy has only in-frame clones and lacks some. Found here are 140,000 to 150,000 clones, around 88% of them singletons; the top ten hold just under 3%. Input material: peripheral blood. All receptors come from a man in his sixties with active or convalescent COVID-19. Each CDR3 is given without its conserved first and last residue. Each record gives: V gene, CDR3 protein.

v_gene: TRBV15; CDR3aa: AIGQSGSSYEQY
v_gene: TRBV10-3; CDR3aa: AISAGTSASEQY
v_gene: TRBV6-5; CDR3aa: ASRIQGHQPQH
v_gene: TRBV9; CDR3aa: ASSPRGEERTDTQY
v_gene: TRBV30; CDR3aa: AWSRLAGGPDTQY
v_gene: TRBV5-6; CDR3aa: ASSSPGGYTDTQY
v_gene: TRBV7-3; CDR3aa: ASSQGLNQPQH
v_gene: TRBV6-5; CDR3aa: ASSSGGKLF
v_gene: TRBV27; CDR3aa: ASSSQGLNTEAF
v_gene: TRBV7-2; CDR3aa: ASSLVNPSYTDTQY
v_gene: TRBV3-1/TRBV3-2; CDR3aa: ASSPGQGKATNEKLF
v_gene: TRBV5-5; CDR3aa: ASSLRLTFNTGELF
v_gene: TRBV24-1; CDR3aa: ATSGGGVDRQETQY
v_gene: TRBV14; CDR3aa: ASSQLAGGSTDTQY
v_gene: TRBV14; CDR3aa: ASSRYAGTAGNEQF
v_gene: TRBV18; CDR3aa: ASSPPSGTDNEQF